This T cell receptor (beta chain) was sequenced during a study of CD8+ T cells in alopecia areata. Germline V gene lookup returns CDR1 MNHEY and CDR2 SVGAGI. The CDR3 sequence is 15 residues long. Losses at the gene ends were 0 bases for V and 3 bases for J; bases not matched to a gene: 4. The sample's treatment: oral pan-JAK inhibitor, 5-10 mg twice daily. RNA extraction and reverse transcription yielded cDNA as sequencing template. The data were produced by immunoSEQ multiplex PCR, yet TCRdb's version contains in-frame clones alone and is incomplete. Counted here are fewer than 110,000 clones, about three fifths occurring once; the ten biggest clones make up 16%.

Sample: CD8+ T cells sorted from blood, taken at approximately week 55, from a patient treated with tofacitinib. The source of this sequence is a human donor with alopecia areata. The chain recombines TRBV6-5 with TRBJ1-2; 7 bases agree with TRBD1. This CDR3 is CASSYSKGTDYGYTF. CDR3 nucleotides: TGTGCCAGCAGTTACTCGAAGGGGACAGACTATGGCTACACCTTC.